This TCR beta chain was captured in a study of blood T cells in healthy people across ages. General study findings and limits: A conclusive naive versus antigen-experienced comparison was prevented by the unsorted PBMCs. It was the long-lived donors that had more naive CD4+ cells and higher diversity than aged donors.

Using a J-beta primer mix together with a sample-barcoded 5' primer, a second PCR was run for about 7 to 12 cycles. Every sample gave at least 3 million paired-end reads containing CDR3. TCRdb called the 5' RACE reads again in MiXCR, with one record for every CDR3 protein. The sample has 580,000 or so distinct CDR3 sequences; roughly 48% are singletons. Trimming removed 2 bases at V and 7 bases at J, with 15 bases between. Germline V gene sequence: CDR1 GTSNPN, CDR2 SVGIG (reference sequence). This CDR3 is 14 amino acids long. On this clonotype: Its target is not known.

Every donor gave roughly 9.6 milliliters of peripheral blood. This TCR was sampled from an elderly man in good health. The rearrangement uses TRBV30 and TRBJ2-1; D unresolved. The sequencing sample was made of blood. The CDR3 sequence is CAWSRADLRNEQFF. The CDR3 nucleotides are TGTGCCTGGAGTCGAGCAGATCTTCGGAATGAGCAGTTCTTC.